This TCR beta chain appears in the sequencing data of a study of T cell clones after liver transplantation. Study as a whole: TCRbeta sequencing after a pre-transplant mixed lymphocyte reaction identified graft-donor-reactive clones, later tracked in post-transplant blood. Overall study results and limits: Low donor cell numbers restricted donor-reactive repertoire measurement in a couple of subjects.

As for this clone: What it binds is not known.

Measured with immunoSEQ multiplex PCR; TCRdb has only the in-frame clones, and not every one. The sample consists of 53,000 or so clones, 84% of them appearing once. The source was CD4+ T cells from blood, collected before liver transplant. The TCR comes from a human donor who received a liver transplant.

In DNA form, the CDR3 reads TGTGCCAGCAGAGTGGGGGGCCGGGTCACAGATACGCAGTATTTT. Amino acids: CASRVGGRVTDTQYF. The V call is TRBV7-2, the J call TRBJ2-3; D may correspond to TRBD1 or TRBD2 (6 bases each). V was clipped by 6 bases and J by 2 bases, with 15 bases between them. The CDR3 has 15 residues. CDR1 SGHTA and CDR2 FQGNSA come from the germline V gene.